These 14 T cell receptor beta chains were sequenced from one sample in a study of identical twins. TCRdb independently ran MiXCR on the 5' RACE reads; one entry per CDR3 protein. Of approximately 680,000 distinct CDR3 sequences listed, less than 9% are singletons. A further study also used this sample, focusing on yellow fever vaccine responses in identical twins.

Material for sequencing was PBMCs. The receptors derive from a woman aged 18 to 35 in good health.

This clonotype occurred many times. V and J are TRBV3-1 and TRBJ1-2; D gene unclear. The germline V gene encodes CDR1 LGHDT and CDR2 YNNKEL (reference sequence). The V end was cut by 1 base, the J end by 1 base, with 7 bases between. CDR3 length: 14 amino acids. Written as DNA, the CDR3 is TGTGCCAGCAGCCAAGTGGCCGTTAACTATGGCTACACCTTC. It is translated as CASSQVAVNYGYTF. Combining the CDR3 with reference TRBV3-1 and TRBJ1-2 gives the whole variable domain DTAVSQTPKYLVTQMGNDKSIKCEQNLGHDTMYWYKQDSKKFLKIMFSYNNKELIINETVPNRFSPKSPDKAHLNLHINSLELGDSAVYFCASSQVAVNYGYTFGSGTRLTVV.

The chain uses TRBV28 and TRBJ2-5, with D possibly TRBD2 on 5 matching bases. Germline V lookup: CDR1 MDHEN, CDR2 SYDVKM. Trimming pared 3 bases from V and 0 bases from J, leaving 8 bases between. The CDR3 is 14 residues long. Written as DNA, the CDR3 is TGTGCCAGCAGTTTGATGGACTACCAAGAGACCCAGTACTTC. This codes for CASSLMDYQETQYF.

This clonotype was recorded at least ten times. This chain links TRBV5-1 with TRBJ2-7; D remains ambiguous. V was trimmed by 4 bases and J by 2 bases, leaving 16 bases between them. The CDR3 loop spans 15 amino acids. In germline, CDR1 is SGHRS, CDR2 YFSETQ. The CDR3 coding sequence is TGCGCCAGCAGCCCGGAGACCCCACTTACCTACGAGCAGTACTTC. Translated: CASSPETPLTYEQYF.

This clonotype has at least ten counts. V usage is TRBV12-3 or TRBV12-4 and J usage is TRBJ2-1, with 7 bases matching TRBD2. The CDR3 sequence is 15 residues long. The V and J ends lost 5 bases and 0 bases, in that order; junction bases with no gene match: 4. CDR3 nucleotide sequence: TGTGCCAGCAGTAGCGCGGGGGTCTCCTACAATGAGCAGTTCTTC. Amino acid sequence: CASSSAGVSYNEQFF.

This clonotype was found many times. This chain connects TRBV5-1 to TRBJ2-6; 8 bases align to TRBD1. CDR1 and CDR2 from the germline V gene are SGHRS and YFSETQ. V gave up 7 bases and J gave up 0 bases; unmatched junction bases: 12. There are 18 residues in the CDR3. The CDR3 region has the DNA TGCGCCAGCCGAACCTCCGGGACAGGAAGCTCTGGGGCCAACGTCCTGACTTTC. It encodes CASRTSGTGSSGANVLTF. The full variable domain, completed using reference TRBV5-1 and TRBJ2-6, is KAGVTQTPRYLIKTRGQQVTLSCSPISGHRSVSWYQQTPGQGLQFLFEYFSETQRNKGNFPGRFSGRQFSNSRSEMNVSTLELGDSALYLCASRTSGTGSSGANVLTFGAGSRLTVL.

In this sample, this clonotype turned up many times. The chain has TRBV12-3 or TRBV12-4 and TRBJ2-1, with D perhaps matching TRBD1 (6 bases). This CDR3 has 13 amino acids. V was trimmed by 6 bases and J by 3 bases, leaving 9 bases between them. The CDR3, as DNA: TGTGCCAGCAGCGCGGACAGCTACAATGAGCAGTTCTTC. It specifies CASSADSYNEQFF.

J is TRBJ2-5 and V is TRBV12-3 or TRBV12-4, with D possibly matching TRBD1 (6 bases). This CDR3 region has 12 residues. Trimming pared 6 bases from V and 7 bases from J, leaving 12 bases between. The chain's CDR3 is CASSRTQGTQYF. The DNA of the CDR3 is TGTGCCAGCAGCCGAACACAGGGGACCCAGTACTTC.

This clonotype was found many times. The chain employs TRBV9 and TRBJ2-1; 11 positions agree with TRBD2. Germline V gives CDR1 SGDLS, CDR2 YYNGEE. There are 16 residues in the CDR3. V dropped 4 bases and J dropped 6; count of bases not matched to a gene: 9. CDR3 region: CASSLAGGPVGNEQFF. DNA of the CDR3: TGTGCCAGCAGCTTAGCGGGAGGGCCCGTTGGCAATGAGCAGTTCTTC.

In this sample, this clonotype turned up a few times. V gene TRBV6-5 combines with J gene TRBJ2-1; a weak D match, TRBD2 (5 bases). The V gene lost 0 bases and the J gene lost 6 bases, with 15 bases spanning the gap. CDR1 MNHEY and CDR2 SVGAGI come from the germline V gene. The CDR3 is 16 residues long. CDR3 sequence: CASSYSLLASANEQFF. In nucleotides, the CDR3 is TGTGCCAGCAGTTACTCGCTCCTAGCCTCCGCCAATGAGCAGTTCTTC.

The chain links TRBV6-1 to TRBJ2-6; D is possibly TRBD2 (6 bases). The germline V gene encodes CDR1 MNHNS and CDR2 SASEGT. Trimming cost V 2 bases and J 3 bases, with 8 bases left between them. The CDR3 is 15 amino acids. The CDR3 sequence is CASSEYGSGANVLTF. CDR3 coding DNA: TGTGCCAGCAGTGAATACGGGAGTGGGGCCAACGTCCTGACTTTC.

In its sample, this clonotype was seen many times. The chain links TRBV5-1 to TRBJ2-1, with 8 bases lining up with TRBD1. J gave up 7 bases and V 0 bases, and 6 bases lay outside the gene matches. The CDR3 extends over 15 amino acids. Germline V gives CDR1 SGHRS, CDR2 YFSETQ. This CDR3 reads CASSLVSGGRNEQFF. The DNA of the CDR3 is TGCGCCAGCAGCTTGGTGTCAGGGGGCAGAAATGAGCAGTTCTTC. Full variable domain (remainder filled in from reference TRBV5-1 and TRBJ2-1): KAGVTQTPRYLIKTRGQQVTLSCSPISGHRSVSWYQQTPGQGLQFLFEYFSETQRNKGNFPGRFSGRQFSNSRSEMNVSTLELGDSALYLCASSLVSGGRNEQFFGPGTRLTVL.

The table lists this clonotype with many counts. The chain is built from TRBV7-6 and TRBJ2-2, with unresolved D. Trimming removed 3 bases from V and 3 bases from J, with 5 bases in between. There are 13 residues in the CDR3. CDR1 is SGHVS, CDR2 FNYEAQ, per germline. CDR3: CASSFRYTGELFF. As DNA, the CDR3 is TGTGCCAGCAGCTTCCGTTACACCGGGGAGCTGTTTTTT.

This clonotype occurred many times. V gene TRBV20-1 combines with J gene TRBJ1-1, with D possibly being TRBD1 (5 bases). CDR1 and CDR2 from the germline V gene are DFQATT and SNEGSKA (reference sequence). Deletions cut 3 bases from V and 5 bases from J, with 10 bases between. The CDR3 has 12 residues. The CDR3 DNA reads TGCAGTGCTAGCGGGGGTAATACTGAAGCTTTCTTT. Amino acids: CSASGGNTEAFF.

This clonotype was seen a few times. The chain carries TRBV5-1 and TRBJ2-7; D is possibly TRBD2 (7 bases). The V end was cut by 8 bases, the J end by 2 bases, with 20 bases between. Germline V gives CDR1 SGHRS, CDR2 YFSETQ. This CDR3 is 15 amino acids long. The CDR3 here is CASIFLEGGPYEQYV. The CDR3 nucleotides are TGCGCCAGTATCTTCTTGGAGGGGGGGCCCTACGAGCAGTACGTC.